The clone carrying this TCR beta chain has more than one count but fewer than ten. Its antigen is not known. Per the germline V gene, CDR1 is MNHEY and CDR2 is SMNVEV (reference sequence). This CDR3 is 14 amino acids long. V dropped 6 bases and J dropped 4; count of bases not matched to a gene: 5. The data originate from a study of T-cell memory formation after mild COVID-19. Looking at the study overall: TCR clusters mostly belonged to single donors.

General study findings and limits: In second-wave clones peaking day 37, SARS-CoV-2 specificity remained unconfirmed. Contracting clones, day 15 to 85, had balanced CD4/CD8, and later expanders favored CD4+. Shrinking CD4+ clones were chiefly CM and EM; CD8+ ones were chiefly EMRA.

A single record per CDR3 protein comes from TCRdb applying MiXCR to the 5' RACE reads. The sample shows roughly 310,000 distinct CDR3 sequences, about a sixth of them seen only once. The chain has TRBV27 and TRBJ2-1, with 8 bases fitting TRBD2. Sequenced input: PBMCs or a T cell subset sorted from them (not recorded which). The clonotype originates from a man younger than 30 who had mild COVID-19 (a few samples of this study predate the infection). Cell type and time point are not known. This CDR3 reads CASRKGLGYNEQFF. CDR3 sequence (DNA): TGTGCCAGCAGAAAGGGACTAGGGTACAATGAGCAGTTCTTC.